These 28 T cell receptor beta chains share one sample of origin, sequenced in a study of T-cell memory formation after mild COVID-19. A single record per CDR3 protein comes from TCRdb applying MiXCR to the 5' RACE reads. This sample has some 350,000 distinct CDR3 sequences, with over 10% found just once. Specimen: PBMCs or a T cell subset sorted from them (not recorded which). These receptors all stem from a man younger than 35 who had mild COVID-19 (a few samples of this study predate the infection). Cell type and time point are not known.

This clonotype was counted a few times. The V call is TRBV5-1, the J call TRBJ2-1; 7 bases match TRBD2. Germline CDR1 and CDR2: SGHRS and YFSETQ. The CDR3 runs 15 residues. V shed 0 bases, J shed 7 bases, and the junction held 7 bases outside the gene matches. The CDR3 here is CASSLAGGEVNEQFF. Here the CDR3 DNA reads TGCGCCAGCAGCTTGGCGGGGGGTGAGGTAAATGAGCAGTTCTTC.

The V call is TRBV7-9, the J call TRBJ2-1; possible D gene TRBD2, 5 bases. The germline V gene encodes CDR1 SEHNR and CDR2 FQNEAQ (reference sequence). V shed 4 bases and J shed 9 bases, with 13 bases lying between them. The CDR3 has 13 amino acids. Here the CDR3 reads CASSSQSRGEQFF. CDR3 in DNA: TGTGCCAGCAGCTCTCAGTCCCGGGGTGAGCAGTTCTTC.

This clonotype has more than one count but fewer than ten. This chain connects TRBV20-1 to TRBJ2-7; either TRBD1 or TRBD2 may fit D (5 bases each). Germline CDR1 reads DFQATT; CDR2 reads SNEGSKA (reference sequence). The V gene lost 0 bases and the J gene lost 3 bases, with 21 bases spanning the gap. The CDR3 loop spans 17 amino acids. The CDR3 sequence: CSARDQRGRLAFYEQYF. The CDR3 coding sequence is TGCAGTGCTAGAGATCAGAGGGGACGGTTGGCCTTCTACGAGCAGTACTTC.

This clonotype was recorded a few times. The V and J genes are TRBV27 and TRBJ1-2; 10 bases are a match to TRBD1. Trimming took 4 bases from V and 3 from J; bases not matched to a gene: 8. Germline CDR1 is MNHEY and CDR2 is SMNVEV (reference sequence). The length of the CDR3 is 16 residues. The CDR3, as DNA: TGTGCCAGCAGTTCCTACTTTGGGACAGGGGACTATGGCTACACCTTC. Its translation: CASSSYFGTGDYGYTF.

The chain employs TRBV10-1 and TRBJ1-2, with 7 bases lining up with TRBD1. With V trimmed by 6 bases and J by 6 bases, 7 bases remained unmatched. The CDR3 runs to 13 residues. Germline V lookup: CDR1 WNHNN, CDR2 SYGVQD (reference sequence). The CDR3 nucleotides read TGCGCCAGCAGGACCGGGACAGAAGATGGCTACACCTTC. Translated, it gives CASRTGTEDGYTF.

Ten or more counts support this clonotype. CDR3 region: CASSSATSGGADTQYF. The CDR3 DNA sequence: TGCGCCAGCAGCTCCGCGACTAGCGGGGGGGCAGATACGCAGTATTTT. The J gene is TRBJ2-3, the V gene TRBV5-1, with 14 bases fitting TRBD2. V trimming: 3 bases; J trimming: 4 bases; junction bases outside the gene matches: 4. Germline loops: CDR1 SGHRS, CDR2 YFSETQ. The CDR3 has 16 residues.

The table lists this clonotype with many counts. The J gene is TRBJ2-3, the V gene TRBV4-1; possible D gene TRBD1, 6 bases. Germline V gene data show CDR1 as MGHRA and CDR2 as YSYEKL. The CDR3 totals 17 residues. The germline V and J ends were trimmed by 0 bases and 5 bases, with 18 bases remaining between them. DNA for the CDR3: TGCGCCAGCAGCCAAGATCAGGGGCCTCCGACAAAAGATACGCAGTATTTT. It is translated as CASSQDQGPPTKDTQYF.

This sequence joins TRBV5-1 and TRBJ2-3, with 14 bases that match TRBD2. Per the germline V gene, CDR1 is SGHRS and CDR2 is YFSETQ. The CDR3 consists of 17 residues. Trimming cost V 4 bases and J 2 bases; bases outside gene matches: 6. The CDR3 spells CASSPGLAGGDTDTQYF. CDR3 DNA sequence: TGCGCCAGCAGCCCTGGACTAGCGGGGGGTGACACAGATACGCAGTATTTT.

This clonotype was counted only a few times. DNA for the CDR3: TGTGCCAGCGGGGCTCTGGGGGGCGATGAAAAACTGTTTTTT. It specifies CASGALGGDEKLFF. The V and J genes are TRBV4-2 and TRBJ1-4, with D tentatively TRBD1 (6 bases). The V and J ends lost 8 bases and 6 bases respectively, with 16 bases between them. The germline V gene encodes CDR1 LGHNA and CDR2 YNFKEQ. The CDR3 has 14 residues.

The J gene is TRBJ1-4, the V gene TRBV4-1; 9 bases align to TRBD1. With 3 bases clipped from V and 8 bases from J, the junction kept 1 base outside the gene matches. This CDR3 spans 13 amino acids. Germline V gives CDR1 MGHRA, CDR2 YSYEKL. This chain's CDR3 is CASSQTGGEKLFF. The CDR3 nucleotides are TGCGCCAGCAGCCAGACAGGGGGGGAAAAACTGTTTTTT.

This clonotype was picked up many times. The rearrangement joins TRBV4-2 to TRBJ2-5; D may be TRBD2 (5 bases). This CDR3 contains 15 residues. V lost 3 bases, J lost 4 bases, and 15 bases lay in between. Looked up from germline, CDR1 is LGHNA and CDR2 is YNFKEQ. CDR3 DNA sequence: TGTGCCAGCAGCCACCCCTGGGAGCCACGAGAGACCCAGTACTTC. Protein: CASSHPWEPRETQYF.

The genes are TRBV10-3 and TRBJ2-7; TRBD2 matches 7 bases. The CDR3 contains 15 residues. Germline V gives CDR1 ENHRY, CDR2 SYGVKD. The ends lost 4 bases at V and 4 bases at J; junction bases unmatched: 10. The CDR3: CAISVIVGGIYEQYF. The CDR3 DNA sequence: TGTGCCATCAGTGTAATAGTGGGAGGGATTTACGAGCAGTACTTC.

This clonotype was seen more than once but under ten times. The genes are TRBV21-1 and TRBJ2-7; TRBD1, the table's D call, lacks a check against the DNA. TRBV21-1 is a pseudogene segment. This CDR3 comprises 18 residues. CDR3 sequence (DNA): TGTGCCAGCAGCAACCGGGGCAGTTCTATAAGTCGCTCCTACGAGCAGTACGTC. This sequence encodes CASSNRGSSISRSYEQYV.

This clonotype was detected only a few times. The gene calls are TRBV5-1 and TRBJ2-1; D might be TRBD2 (6 bases). The CDR3 is 19 amino acids. Looked up from germline, CDR1 is SGHRS and CDR2 is YFSETQ. Trimming pared 0 bases from V and 2 bases from J, leaving 21 bases between. In DNA form, the CDR3 reads TGCGCCAGCAGCTTGGTACTAGCCACCACAACCGACACCTACAATGAGCAGTTCTTC. The encoded protein is CASSLVLATTTDTYNEQFF. The whole variable domain, remainder taken from reference TRBV5-1 and TRBJ2-1, is KAGVTQTPRYLIKTRGQQVTLSCSPISGHRSVSWYQQTPGQGLQFLFEYFSETQRNKGNFPGRFSGRQFSNSRSEMNVSTLELGDSALYLCASSLVLATTTDTYNEQFFGPGTRLTVL.

This chain uses TRBV10-3 with TRBJ1-6, with 7 nucleotides matching TRBD1. The germline CDR1 and CDR2 sequences are ENHRY and SYGVKD. CDR3 size: 14 residues. After removal of 7 bases from V and 7 bases from J, the junction contained 7 bases not matched to a gene. The CDR3, as DNA: TGTGCCATCAAGACCGGGACAGAGAATTCACCCCTCCACTTT. Translation: CAIKTGTENSPLHF.

This clonotype was seen a handful of times. The chain employs TRBV7-2 and TRBJ1-1, with a tentative D call TRBD1 (6 bases). V shed 4 bases and J shed 8 bases, with 17 bases lying between them. CDR3 size: 14 residues. The V gene's germline CDR1 is SGHTA and CDR2 FQGNSA. The CDR3: CASSSWSGGKEAFF. The CDR3 coding sequence is TGTGCCAGCAGCTCCTGGTCCGGGGGCAAGGAAGCTTTCTTT.

This clonotype was counted ten times or more. The genes are TRBV5-1 and TRBJ2-5; D possibly corresponds to TRBD1 (5 bases). The CDR3 covers 13 residues. Germline loops: CDR1 SGHRS, CDR2 YFSETQ. V was cut by 4 bases and J by 2 bases, with 9 bases left in between. CDR3 loop: CASSTRQQETQYF. In nucleotides, the CDR3 is TGCGCCAGCAGCACCCGACAGCAAGAGACCCAGTACTTC.

This chain joins TRBV5-6 and TRBJ2-7; D gene unclear. CDR1 SGHDT and CDR2 YYEEEE come from the germline V gene. This CDR3 contains 11 residues. In DNA, the CDR3 is TGTGCCAGCAGCTTGCCCAGGACCCACGACGTC. This translates into CASSLPRTHDV.

This clonotype was seen only a few times. The chain combines TRBV3-1 with TRBJ2-2, with D unclear. The germline V gene encodes CDR1 LGHDT and CDR2 YNNKEL (reference sequence). V lost 4 bases, J lost 7 bases, and 13 bases lay in between. CDR3 length equals 14 residues. The CDR3 reads CASSPVSGVGELFF. CDR3 in DNA: TGTGCCAGCAGCCCGGTGTCGGGTGTCGGGGAGCTGTTTTTT. The full variable domain, in which reference TRBV3-1 and TRBJ2-2 provide the parts outside the CDR3, is DTAVSQTPKYLVTQMGNDKSIKCEQNLGHDTMYWYKQDSKKFLKIMFSYNNKELIINETVPNRFSPKSPDKAHLNLHINSLELGDSAVYFCASSPVSGVGELFFGEGSRLTVL.

This clonotype was observed at least ten times. This chain joins TRBV7-2 and TRBJ2-1; TRBD2 aligns across 10 bases. The CDR3 spans 16 residues. V shed 6 bases, J shed 0 bases, and the junction held 5 bases outside the gene matches. Germline CDR1 and CDR2: SGHTA and FQGNSA. CDR3 bases: TGTGCCAGCAGGCGAGCGGGGGGGAGCTCCTACAATGAGCAGTTCTTC. This encodes CASRRAGGSSYNEQFF.

V usage is TRBV4-3 and J usage is TRBJ2-3, with D perhaps being TRBD1 or TRBD2 (6 bases each). The CDR3 sequence is 15 residues long. In germline, CDR1 is LGHNA, CDR2 YSLEER. V dropped 4 bases and J dropped 4 bases, with 15 bases sitting between them. CDR3 coding DNA: TGCGCCAGCAGCCGAACGGGGGCGCCGGCAGATACGCAGTATTTT. Its protein is CASSRTGAPADTQYF.

This clonotype was counted only a few times. The V gene is TRBV6-2 or TRBV6-3, the J gene TRBJ1-2; D possibly corresponds to TRBD1 (5 bases). V was pared by 6 bases and J by 6 bases, with 11 bases between. Germline V gene sequence: CDR1 MNHEY, CDR2 SVGEGT. The CDR3 totals 12 residues. The CDR3: CASSQTADGYTF. CDR3 nucleotide sequence: TGTGCCAGCAGCCAGACAGCCGATGGCTACACCTTC.

This clonotype was picked up a small number of times. The chain links TRBV20-1 to TRBJ2-4; D remains ambiguous. This CDR3 comprises 13 residues. The germline V gene has CDR1 DFQATT and CDR2 SNEGSKA (reference sequence). Trimming shortened V by 5 bases and J by 0 bases, and 8 bases separated the two germline ends. Here the CDR3 reads CSAVGIAKNIQYF. CDR3 DNA sequence: TGCAGTGCTGTGGGGATAGCCAAAAACATTCAGTACTTC.

This clonotype was observed once. The V and J genes are TRBV9 and TRBJ2-5; no definite D call. The CDR3 covers 13 residues. Trimming took off 3 bases at V and 4 bases at J, with 10 bases between the two ends. CDR1 and CDR2 from the germline V gene are SGDLS and YYNGEE. The CDR3 protein is CASSGPQRETQYF. The CDR3 DNA sequence: TGTGCCAGCAGCGGTCCCCAGCGAGAGACCCAGTACTTC. The variable domain in full, with the rest retrieved from reference TRBV9 and TRBJ2-5, is DSGVTQTPKHLITATGQRVTLRCSPRSGDLSVYWYQQSLDQGLQFLIQYYNGEERAKGNILERFSAQQFPDLHSELNLSSLELGDSALYFCASSGPQRETQYFGPGTRLLVL.

This clonotype has only a few counts. This chain connects TRBV5-1 to TRBJ2-4; 7 nucleotides agree with TRBD1. The junction had 14 bases not matched to a gene; V was cut back by 6 bases and J by 11 bases. Germline CDR1 reads SGHRS; CDR2 reads YFSETQ. This CDR3 contains 14 residues. CDR3 bases: TGCGCCAGCACTAATTCGACAGGGAGACCCGTTCAGTACTTC. Protein sequence: CASTNSTGRPVQYF.

The rearrangement uses TRBV5-6 and TRBJ2-3; 12 bases fit TRBD2. The germline gives CDR1 SGHDT, CDR2 YYEEEE. V gave up 0 bases and J gave up 3 bases; unmatched junction bases: 5. The CDR3 is 17 residues long. The CDR3 sequence: CASSLVSTSGGTDTQYF. The CDR3 region has the DNA TGTGCCAGCAGCTTGGTCTCGACTAGCGGGGGAACAGATACGCAGTATTTT.

Ten or more counts support this clonotype. V gene TRBV7-2 combines with J gene TRBJ2-5, with D unresolved. The germline CDR1 and CDR2 sequences are SGHTA and FQGNSA. V dropped 3 bases and J dropped 5 bases, with 10 bases sitting between them. CDR3 length: 13 amino acids. The CDR3, as DNA: TGTGCCAGCAGCTTTCGGCAAAGGGAGACCCAGTACTTC. Amino acid sequence: CASSFRQRETQYF.

The rearrangement links TRBV11-1 to TRBJ2-5; D uncertain. Trimming took off 5 bases at V and 1 base at J, with 11 bases between the two ends. There are 14 residues in the CDR3. CDR1 and CDR2 (germline): SGHAT, FQDESV (reference sequence). This CDR3 reads CASSPQVFQETQYF. The CDR3 bases are TGTGCCAGCAGCCCACAAGTCTTCCAAGAGACCCAGTACTTC.